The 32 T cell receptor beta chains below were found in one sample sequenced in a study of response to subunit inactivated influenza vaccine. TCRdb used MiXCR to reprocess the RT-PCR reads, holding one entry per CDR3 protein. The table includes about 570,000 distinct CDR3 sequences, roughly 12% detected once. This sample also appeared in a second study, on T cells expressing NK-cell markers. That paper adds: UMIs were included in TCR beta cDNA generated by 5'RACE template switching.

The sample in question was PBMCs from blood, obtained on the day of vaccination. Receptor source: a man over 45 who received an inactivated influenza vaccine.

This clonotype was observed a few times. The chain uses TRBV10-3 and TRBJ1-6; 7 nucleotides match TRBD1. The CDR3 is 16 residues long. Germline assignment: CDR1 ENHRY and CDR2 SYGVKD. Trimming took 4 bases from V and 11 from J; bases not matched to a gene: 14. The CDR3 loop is CAISVGQAPLNAPLHF. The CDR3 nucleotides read TGTGCCATCAGTGTCGGACAGGCTCCTCTAAACGCACCCCTCCACTTT.

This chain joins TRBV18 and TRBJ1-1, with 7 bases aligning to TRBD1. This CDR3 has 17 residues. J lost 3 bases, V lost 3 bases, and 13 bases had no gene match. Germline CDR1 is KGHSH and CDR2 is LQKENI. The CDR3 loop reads CASSPHGDRAGYTEAFF. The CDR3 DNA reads TGTGCCAGCTCACCTCACGGCGACAGGGCGGGGTACACTGAAGCTTTCTTT.

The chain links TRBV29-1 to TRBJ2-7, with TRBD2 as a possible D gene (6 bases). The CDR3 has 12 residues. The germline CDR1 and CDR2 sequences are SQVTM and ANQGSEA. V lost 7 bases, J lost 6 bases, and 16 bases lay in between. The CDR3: CSGGAGRGEQYF. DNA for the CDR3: TGCAGCGGGGGTGCAGGGCGGGGCGAGCAGTACTTC.

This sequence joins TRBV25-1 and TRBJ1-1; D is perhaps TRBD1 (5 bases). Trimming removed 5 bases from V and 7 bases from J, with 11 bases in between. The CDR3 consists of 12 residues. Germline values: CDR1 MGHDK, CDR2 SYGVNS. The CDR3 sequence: CASSLPGVEAFF. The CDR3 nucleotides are TGTGCCAGCAGTCTACCGGGGGTTGAAGCTTTCTTT.

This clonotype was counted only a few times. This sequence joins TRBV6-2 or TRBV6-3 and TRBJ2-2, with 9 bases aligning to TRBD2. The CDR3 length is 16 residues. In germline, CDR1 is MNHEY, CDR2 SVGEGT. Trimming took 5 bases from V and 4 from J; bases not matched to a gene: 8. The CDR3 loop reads CASSSPSGTITGELFF. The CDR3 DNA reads TGTGCCAGCAGTAGCCCTAGCGGGACGATCACCGGGGAGCTGTTTTTT.

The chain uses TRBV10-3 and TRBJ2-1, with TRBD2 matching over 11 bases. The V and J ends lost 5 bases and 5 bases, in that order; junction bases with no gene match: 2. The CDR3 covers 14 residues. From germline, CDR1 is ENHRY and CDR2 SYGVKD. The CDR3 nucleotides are TGTGCCATCAGTACTAGCGGGAGTGACAATGAGCAGTTCTTC. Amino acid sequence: CAISTSGSDNEQFF.

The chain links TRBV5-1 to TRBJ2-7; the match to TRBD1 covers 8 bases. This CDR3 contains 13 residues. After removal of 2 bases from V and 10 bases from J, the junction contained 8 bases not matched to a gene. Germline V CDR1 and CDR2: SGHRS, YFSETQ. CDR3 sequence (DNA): TGCGCCAGCAGCTTCCCTGGACAGGGAGATCAGTACTTC. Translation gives CASSFPGQGDQYF.

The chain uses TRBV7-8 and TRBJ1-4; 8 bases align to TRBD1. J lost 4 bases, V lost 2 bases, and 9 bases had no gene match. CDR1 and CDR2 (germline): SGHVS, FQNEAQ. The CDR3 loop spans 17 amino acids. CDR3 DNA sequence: TGTGCCAGCAGCTTAAGGCGGACAGGGCCGTATAATGAAAAACTGTTTTTT. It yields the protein CASSLRRTGPYNEKLFF.

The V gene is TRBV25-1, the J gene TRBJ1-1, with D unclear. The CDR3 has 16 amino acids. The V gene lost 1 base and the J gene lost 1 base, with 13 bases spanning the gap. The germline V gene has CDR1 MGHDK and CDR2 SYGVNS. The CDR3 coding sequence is TGTGCCAGCAGTGAATCAGGTTTATATGGGAACACTGAAGCTTTCTTT. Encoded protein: CASSESGLYGNTEAFF.

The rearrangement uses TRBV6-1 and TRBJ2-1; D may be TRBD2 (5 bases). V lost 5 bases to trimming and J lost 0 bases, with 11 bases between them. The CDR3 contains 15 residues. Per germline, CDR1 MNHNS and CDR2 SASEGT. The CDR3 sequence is CASSPTEGSYNEQFF. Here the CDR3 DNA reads TGTGCCAGCAGTCCAACAGAGGGCTCCTACAATGAGCAGTTCTTC.

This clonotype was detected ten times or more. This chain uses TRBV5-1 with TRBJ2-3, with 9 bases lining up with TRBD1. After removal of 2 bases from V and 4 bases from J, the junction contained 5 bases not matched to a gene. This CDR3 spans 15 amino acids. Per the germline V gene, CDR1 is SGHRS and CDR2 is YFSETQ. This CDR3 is CASSLTGQGADTQYF. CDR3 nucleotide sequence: TGCGCCAGCAGCTTAACGGGACAGGGAGCAGATACGCAGTATTTT. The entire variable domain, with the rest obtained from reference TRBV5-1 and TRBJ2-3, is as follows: KAGVTQTPRYLIKTRGQQVTLSCSPISGHRSVSWYQQTPGQGLQFLFEYFSETQRNKGNFPGRFSGRQFSNSRSEMNVSTLELGDSALYLCASSLTGQGADTQYFGPGTRLTVL.

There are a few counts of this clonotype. DNA of the CDR3: TGTGCCAGCTCACCACTTTTACAGTTCACAGATACGCAGTATTTT. Translated: CASSPLLQFTDTQYF. The V and J genes are TRBV18 and TRBJ2-3; D unclear. The V gene lost 1 base and the J gene lost 2 bases, with 10 bases spanning the gap. The CDR3 runs to 15 residues. The germline CDR1 and CDR2 sequences are KGHSH and LQKENI.

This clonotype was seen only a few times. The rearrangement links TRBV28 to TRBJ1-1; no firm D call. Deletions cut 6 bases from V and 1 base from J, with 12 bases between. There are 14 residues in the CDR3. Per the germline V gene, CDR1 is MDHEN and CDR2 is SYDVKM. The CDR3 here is CASRQSPGNTEAFF. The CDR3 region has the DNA TGTGCCAGCAGACAATCCCCCGGGAACACTGAAGCTTTCTTT.

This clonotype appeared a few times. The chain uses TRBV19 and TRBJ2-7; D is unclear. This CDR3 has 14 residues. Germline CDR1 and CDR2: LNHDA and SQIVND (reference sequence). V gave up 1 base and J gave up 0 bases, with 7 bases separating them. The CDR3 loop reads CASSIVGSSYEQYF. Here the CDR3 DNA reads TGTGCCAGTAGTATAGTTGGCAGCTCCTACGAGCAGTACTTC.

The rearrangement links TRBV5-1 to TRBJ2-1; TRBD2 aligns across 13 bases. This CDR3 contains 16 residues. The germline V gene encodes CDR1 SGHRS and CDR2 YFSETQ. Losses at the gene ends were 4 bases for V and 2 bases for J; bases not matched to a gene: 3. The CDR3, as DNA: TGCGCCAGCAGCCCAACTAGCGGGAGGGCCTACAATGAGCAGTTCTTC. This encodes CASSPTSGRAYNEQFF.

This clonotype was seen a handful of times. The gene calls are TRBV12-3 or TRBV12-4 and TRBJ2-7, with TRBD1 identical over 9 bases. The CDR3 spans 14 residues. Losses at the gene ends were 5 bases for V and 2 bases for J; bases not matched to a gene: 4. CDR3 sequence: CASSDRGLTYEQYF. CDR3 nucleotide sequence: TGTGCCAGCAGTGACAGGGGGTTGACCTACGAGCAGTACTTC.

The CDR3 spells CSGALAGLYNEQFF. The CDR3 DNA reads TGCAGCGGCGCCCTAGCGGGGCTCTACAATGAGCAGTTCTTC. V gene TRBV29-1 combines with J gene TRBJ2-1; 9 bases are shared with TRBD2. The CDR3 spans 14 residues. The V gene end was trimmed by 7 bases and the J gene end by 3 bases; junction bases not matched to a gene: 7. Germline assignment: CDR1 SQVTM and CDR2 ANQGSEA.

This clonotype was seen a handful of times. CDR3 nucleotide sequence: TGTGCCAGCAGGTTACAGGGTGGGTGGGACACTGAAGCTTTCTTT. Translated: CASRLQGGWDTEAFF. The chain combines TRBV7-9 with TRBJ1-1; a weak D match, TRBD1 (6 bases). Trimming removed 6 bases at V and 3 bases at J, with 17 bases between. The CDR3 covers 15 residues. CDR1 and CDR2 (germline): SEHNR, FQNEAQ (reference sequence).

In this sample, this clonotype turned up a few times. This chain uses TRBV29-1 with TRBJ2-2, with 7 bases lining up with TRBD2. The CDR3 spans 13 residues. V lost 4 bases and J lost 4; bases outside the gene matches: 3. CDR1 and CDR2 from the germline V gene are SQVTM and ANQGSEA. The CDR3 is CSVGLAATGELFF. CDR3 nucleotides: TGCAGCGTTGGGCTAGCGGCCACCGGGGAGCTGTTTTTT.

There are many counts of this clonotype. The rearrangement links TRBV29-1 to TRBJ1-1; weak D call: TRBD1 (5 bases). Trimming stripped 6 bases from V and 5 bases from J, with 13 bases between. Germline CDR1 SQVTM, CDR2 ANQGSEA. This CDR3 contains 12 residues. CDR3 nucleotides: TGCAGCGTCGGGACCGTCTCAACTGAAGCTTTCTTT. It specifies CSVGTVSTEAFF.

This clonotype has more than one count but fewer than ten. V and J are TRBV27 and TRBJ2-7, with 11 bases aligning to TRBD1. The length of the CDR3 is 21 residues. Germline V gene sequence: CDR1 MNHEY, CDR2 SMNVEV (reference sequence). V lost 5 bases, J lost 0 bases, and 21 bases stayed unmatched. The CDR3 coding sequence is TGTGCCAGCAGTCCAATTGGGCGGACAGGGGGCGAACATTCCCCCTCCTACGAGCAGTACTTC. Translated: CASSPIGRTGGEHSPSYEQYF.

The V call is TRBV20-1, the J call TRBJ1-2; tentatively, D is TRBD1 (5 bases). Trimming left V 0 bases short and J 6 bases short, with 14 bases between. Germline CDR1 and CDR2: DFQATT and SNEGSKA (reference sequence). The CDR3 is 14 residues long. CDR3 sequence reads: CSAREGREVNGYTF. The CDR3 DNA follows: TGCAGTGCTAGAGAGGGCAGGGAGGTGAATGGCTACACCTTC.

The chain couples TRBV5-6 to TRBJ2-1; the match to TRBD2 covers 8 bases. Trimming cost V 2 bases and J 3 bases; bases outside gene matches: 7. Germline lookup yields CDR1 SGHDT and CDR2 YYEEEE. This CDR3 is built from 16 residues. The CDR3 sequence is CASSFRGGGYYNEQFF. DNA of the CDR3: TGTGCCAGCAGCTTCCGGGGCGGGGGGTACTACAATGAGCAGTTCTTC.

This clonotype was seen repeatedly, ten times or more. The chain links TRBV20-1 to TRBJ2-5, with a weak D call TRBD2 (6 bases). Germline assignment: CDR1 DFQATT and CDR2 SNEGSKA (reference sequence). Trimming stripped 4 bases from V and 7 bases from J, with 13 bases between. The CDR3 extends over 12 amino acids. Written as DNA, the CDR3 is TGCAGTGCTAATAGCGGCGATGGGACCCAGTACTTC. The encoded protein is CSANSGDGTQYF.

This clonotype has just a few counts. The CDR3 nucleotides read TGTGCCAGCAGGGACGGGACAGGGGACTTTCAGCCCCAGCATTTT. Translated: CASRDGTGDFQPQHF. The chain recombines TRBV12-3 or TRBV12-4 with TRBJ1-5, with 10 nucleotides matching TRBD1. This CDR3 has 15 amino acids. Germline trimming cut 6 bases from V and 6 bases from J; bases unmatched to any gene: 8.

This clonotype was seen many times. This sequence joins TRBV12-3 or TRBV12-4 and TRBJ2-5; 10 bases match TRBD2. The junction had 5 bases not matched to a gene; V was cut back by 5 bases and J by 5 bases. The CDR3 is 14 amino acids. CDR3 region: CASSPSGRAETQYF. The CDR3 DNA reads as TGTGCCAGCAGTCCCAGCGGGAGGGCGGAGACCCAGTACTTC.

The CDR3 DNA is TGTGCCAGCAGTAAGACAGGGATGAACACTGAAGCTTTCTTT. It is translated as CASSKTGMNTEAFF. The chain is built from TRBV3-1 and TRBJ1-1; 7 positions match TRBD1. CDR1 is LGHDT, CDR2 YNNKEL, per germline (reference sequence). CDR3 length: 14 amino acids. After removal of 6 bases from V and 0 bases from J, the junction contained 4 bases not matched to a gene. Drawing the rest from reference TRBV3-1 and TRBJ1-1, the complete variable domain is DTAVSQTPKYLVTQMGNDKSIKCEQNLGHDTMYWYKQDSKKFLKIMFSYNNKELIINETVPNRFSPKSPDKAHLNLHINSLELGDSAVYFCASSKTGMNTEAFFGQGTRLTVV.

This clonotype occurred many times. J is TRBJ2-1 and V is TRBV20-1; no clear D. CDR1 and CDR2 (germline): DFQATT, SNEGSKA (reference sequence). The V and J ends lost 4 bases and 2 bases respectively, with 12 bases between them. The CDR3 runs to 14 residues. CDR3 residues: CSANQALPYNEQFF. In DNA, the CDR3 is TGCAGTGCTAACCAGGCCCTCCCCTACAATGAGCAGTTCTTC.

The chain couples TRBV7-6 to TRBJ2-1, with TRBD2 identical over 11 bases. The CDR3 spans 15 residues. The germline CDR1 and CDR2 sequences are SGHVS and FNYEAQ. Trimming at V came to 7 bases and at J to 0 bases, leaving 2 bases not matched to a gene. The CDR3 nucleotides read TGTGCCAGCACCGGACTAGCGGGCTCCTACAATGAGCAGTTCTTC. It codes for CASTGLAGSYNEQFF.

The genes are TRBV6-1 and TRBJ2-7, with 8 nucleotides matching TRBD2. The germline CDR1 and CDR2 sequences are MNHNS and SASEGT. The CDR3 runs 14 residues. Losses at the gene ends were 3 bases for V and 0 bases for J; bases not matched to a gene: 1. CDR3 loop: CASSDSGVSYEQYF. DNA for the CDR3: TGTGCCAGCAGTGATAGCGGGGTCTCCTACGAGCAGTACTTC.

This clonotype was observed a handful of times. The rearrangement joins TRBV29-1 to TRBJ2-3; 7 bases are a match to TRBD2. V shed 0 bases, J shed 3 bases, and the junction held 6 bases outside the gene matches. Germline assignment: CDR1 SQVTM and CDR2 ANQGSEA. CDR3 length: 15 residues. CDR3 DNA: TGCAGCGTTGAAGATCTGCTAGCGGAAACAGATACGCAGTATTTT. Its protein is CSVEDLLAETDTQYF.

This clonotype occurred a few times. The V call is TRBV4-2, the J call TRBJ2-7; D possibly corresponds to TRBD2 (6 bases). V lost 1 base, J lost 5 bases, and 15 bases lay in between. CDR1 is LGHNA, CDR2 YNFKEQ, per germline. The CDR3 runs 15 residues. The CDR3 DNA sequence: TGTGCCAGCAGCCAAGTCGCGGGAAATTCCAACGAGCAGTACTTC. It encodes CASSQVAGNSNEQYF.